Here is one TCR beta chain with its context. The CDR3 sequence is 13 residues long. Between the trimmed V and J ends, which lost 3 bases and 0 bases, there was a span of 8 bases. Germline assignment: CDR1 SQVTM and CDR2 ANQGSEA. These data belong to a study of T cell responses to AZD1222 COVID-19 vaccine. Profiling relied on immunoSEQ multiplex PCR, and the TCRdb table lists in-frame clones only, not all of them. The profile shows around 160,000 clones, around nine tenths of them singletons. The input for sequencing was peripheral blood, taken on day 0 of MenACWY control vaccination. This receptor was obtained from an adult in good health. The chain links TRBV29-1 to TRBJ1-1; D gene uncertain. CDR3 region: CSVESQMNTEAFF. The CDR3, as DNA: TGCAGCGTTGAGTCGCAGATGAACACTGAAGCTTTCTTT. Variable domain in full (rest from reference TRBV29-1 and TRBJ1-1): SAVISQKPSRDICQRGTSLTIQCQVDSQVTMMFWYRQQPGQSLTLIATANQGSEATYESGFVIDKFPISRPNLTFSTLTVSNMSPEDSSIYLCSVESQMNTEAFFGQGTRLTVV.